This T cell receptor beta chain derives from a study of cytomegalovirus exposure and HLA in healthy donors. Findings and limits, study-wide: The presence/absence work took it that sequencing depth was about the same across donors.

CDR1 KGHSH and CDR2 LQKENI come from the germline V gene. The CDR3 length is 14 residues. Unmatched junction bases numbered 8, after V lost 6 bases and J lost 7 bases. On this clone: Its specificity is not known.

PCR employed 60 Vbeta and 13 Jbeta primers. Measured with immunoSEQ multiplex PCR; TCRdb has only the in-frame clones, and not every one. The table shows over 110,000 clones, with 75% to 80% occurring only once. The rearrangement links TRBV18 to TRBJ1-5; 8 bases agree with TRBD1. The sample was PBMCs. The TCR sequence derives from a woman aged 40 to 50 in good health and CMV-seropositive. The CDR3: CASSGQGAGQPQHF. CDR3 DNA: TGTGCCAGCTCCGGGCAGGGGGCTGGGCAGCCCCAGCATTTT.